This T cell receptor beta chain emerged from a study of T cell responses to AZD1222 COVID-19 vaccine (dated by TCRdb to the early 2020s). Looking at the study overall: Because spike-specific TCR depth and breadth did not differ between the two schedules, AZD1222 recipients who got a second dose at roughly 4 weeks were pooled with those who got a second dose at roughly 12 weeks. TCR sequencing covered some 240 trial participants: 200 to 220 given two doses of AZD1222 and 26 given two doses of MenACWY control vaccine. Enrollment into the trials was organized by age into subgroups of 18-55, 56-69 and 70-plus years, and those subgroups contained about 160, 30 and 59 TCR-sequenced participants, respectively.

General findings and caveats noted by the study authors: Participants were mostly white British and included more females than males, and it was suggested by the authors that clonal diversity may have been underestimated. Conclusions about previously exposed vaccinees are limited because only a handful of AZD1222 recipients were SARS-CoV-2 seropositive at baseline. Reportedly, almost half of the unique spike-specific TCRs recognized epitopes lying outside the regions that are mutated in the B.1.351 and B.1.1.7 variants. A significant rise in spike-specific TCR breadth and depth was observed after two AZD1222 doses relative to day 0 and relative to MenACWY recipients. The vaccine-associated CD4 TCRs covered the entire spike protein, and the dominant responses fell in regions 160-218 and 743-854. In the small 56-69-year group, the increase in depth fell short of significance, most likely because of low power. Because no day 14 peak-response samples were available, the repertoires could be characterized only after the peak T cell response.

The CDR3 regions of human TCRbeta chains were analyzed by immunosequencing. The published analysis was carried out like this. TCRs in the repertoires were matched against a reference library of SARS-CoV-2-specific TCRs that had been generated with the MIRA antigen-specificity platform. Breadth was defined as the fraction of unique TCRs that were SARS-CoV-2-associated. Depth was defined as the fraction of total T cells that were SARS-CoV-2-associated. Using the MIRA data, each spike-specific TCR was mapped to the spike region that the TCR reacts to and placed in a CD4 or CD8 class. Log10-transformed breadth and depth values were compared by one-way ANOVA with Sidak's multiple comparisons tests. TCRdb took this table from immuneACCESS and kept in-frame rearrangements with V and J called. Such tables lack part of the clones; where checked against another copy, unresolved V genes explain under half of the gap, and the rest is unexplained. V, J and clone size derive from that table, while D and trimming were established from the DNA sequence. Here the sample has about 74,000 clones; roughly 90% occur a single time. The ten largest make up under 3% of the sample.

V was cut back by 0 bases and J by 7 bases, leaving a gap of 16 bases between them. Based on the germline V gene, the CDR1 and CDR2 sequences are SGHRS and YFSETQ. The CDR3 numbers 15 residues from cysteine through phenylalanine. The DNA shown is the 45-base CDR3, in frame from base 1. What this sample's time point label stands for: baseline before first vaccination. The vaccinee samples were drawn from two UK trials, COV001 and COV002, one of which was a single-blind randomized controlled phase 2/3 trial testing AZD1222 (ChAdOx1 nCoV-19) in healthy adults. For TCRbeta chain sequencing, PBMC samples from trial participants were taken at day 0 and at day 28 after the second dose. A note on this clone: Its antigen target is currently unknown. No base-level quality is on record; no much larger clone is a single base apart.

The sequence links TRBV5-1 to TRBJ1-2; the D gene identity is not certain. The TCR comes from an adult in good health. Source: peripheral blood, taken on day 0 of AZD1222 vaccination. The nucleotide sequence is given as TGCGCCAGCAGCTTGGTAGACGGCAGATTAGGTGGCTACACCTTC. Translated, this gives CASSLVDGRLGGYTF.